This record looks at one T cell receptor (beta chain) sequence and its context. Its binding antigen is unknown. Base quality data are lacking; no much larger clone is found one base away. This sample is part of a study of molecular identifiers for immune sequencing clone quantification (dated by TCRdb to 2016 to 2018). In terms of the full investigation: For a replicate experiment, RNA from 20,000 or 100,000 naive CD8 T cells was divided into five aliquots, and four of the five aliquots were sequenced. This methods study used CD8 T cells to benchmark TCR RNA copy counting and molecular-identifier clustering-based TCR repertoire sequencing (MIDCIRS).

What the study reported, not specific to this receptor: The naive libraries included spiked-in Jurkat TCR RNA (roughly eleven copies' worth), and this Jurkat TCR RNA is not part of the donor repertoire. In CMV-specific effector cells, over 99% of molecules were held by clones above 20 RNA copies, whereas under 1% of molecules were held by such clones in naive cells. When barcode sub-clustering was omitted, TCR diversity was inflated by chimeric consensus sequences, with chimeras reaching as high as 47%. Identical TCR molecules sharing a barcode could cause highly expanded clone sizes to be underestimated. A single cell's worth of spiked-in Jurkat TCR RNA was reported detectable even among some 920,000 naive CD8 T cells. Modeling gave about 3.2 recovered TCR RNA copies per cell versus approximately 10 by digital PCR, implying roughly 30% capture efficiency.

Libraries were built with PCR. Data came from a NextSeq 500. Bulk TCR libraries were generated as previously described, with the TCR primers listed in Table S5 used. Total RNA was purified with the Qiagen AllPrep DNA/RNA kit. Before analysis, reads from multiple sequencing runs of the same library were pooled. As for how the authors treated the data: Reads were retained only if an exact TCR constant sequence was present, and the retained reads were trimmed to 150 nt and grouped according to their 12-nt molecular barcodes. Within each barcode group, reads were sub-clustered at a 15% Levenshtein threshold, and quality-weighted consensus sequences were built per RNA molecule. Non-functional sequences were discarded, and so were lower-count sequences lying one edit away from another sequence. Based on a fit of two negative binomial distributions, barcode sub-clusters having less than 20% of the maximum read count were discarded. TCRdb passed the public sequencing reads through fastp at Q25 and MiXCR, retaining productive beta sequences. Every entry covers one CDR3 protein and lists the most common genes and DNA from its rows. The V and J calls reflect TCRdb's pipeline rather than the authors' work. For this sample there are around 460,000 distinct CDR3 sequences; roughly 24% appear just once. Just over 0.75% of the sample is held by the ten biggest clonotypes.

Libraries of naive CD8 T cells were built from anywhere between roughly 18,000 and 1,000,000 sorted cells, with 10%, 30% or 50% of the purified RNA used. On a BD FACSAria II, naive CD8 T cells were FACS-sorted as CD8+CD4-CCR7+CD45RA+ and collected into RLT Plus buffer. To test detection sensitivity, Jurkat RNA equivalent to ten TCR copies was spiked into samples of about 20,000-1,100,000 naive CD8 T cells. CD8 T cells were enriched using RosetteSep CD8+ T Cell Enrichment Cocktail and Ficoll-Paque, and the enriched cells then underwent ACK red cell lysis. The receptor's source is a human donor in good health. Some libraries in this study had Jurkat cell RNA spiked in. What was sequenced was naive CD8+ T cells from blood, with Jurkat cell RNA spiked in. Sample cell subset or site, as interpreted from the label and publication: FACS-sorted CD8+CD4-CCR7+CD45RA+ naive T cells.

In nucleotide form, the sequence is TGCAGTGCCCTCCTGGAGGGGTCCGCCGATACGCAGTATTTT. Translated, it reads CSALLEGSADTQYF. The rearrangement combines TRBV20-1 with TRBJ2-3; a weak D assignment points to TRBD2 (6 bases agree). V is shortened by 6 bases, J by 6 bases, and the region joining them spans 19 bases. The CDR3 goes from the cysteine to the phenylalanine over 14 residues. Only the CDR3 DNA is retained, 42 bases long and in frame from the first base. As encoded in the germline V gene (reference sequence), CDR1 is DFQATT while CDR2 is SNEGSKA.